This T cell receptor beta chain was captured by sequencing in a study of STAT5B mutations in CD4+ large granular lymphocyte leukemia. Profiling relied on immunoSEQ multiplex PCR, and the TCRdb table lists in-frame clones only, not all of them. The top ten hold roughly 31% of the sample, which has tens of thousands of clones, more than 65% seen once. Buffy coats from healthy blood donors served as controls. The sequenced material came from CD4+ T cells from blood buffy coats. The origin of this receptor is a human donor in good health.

The CDR3 here is CASSFQQGMDTEAFF. The CDR3 DNA reads TGTGCCAGCAGCTTCCAACAGGGGATGGACACTGAAGCTTTCTTT. V and J are TRBV11-3 and TRBJ1-1, with 7 bases fitting TRBD1. Trimming at V came to 3 bases and at J to 3 bases, leaving 7 bases not matched to a gene. In germline, CDR1 is SGHNT, CDR2 YENEEA. The length of the CDR3 is 15 residues.